This entry lists 5 T cell receptor beta chains sequenced from one sample in a study of T cell repertoires in cytomegalovirus infection. MiXCR was run by TCRdb on the reads, yielding one entry per CDR3 protein. The sample consists of approximately 500,000 distinct CDR3 sequences, approximately 15% of them appearing once. The specimen was CD8+ T cells from PBMCs. The receptor set was obtained from a human donor in good health (CMV status not recorded). Some clones in this sample may be carry-over from other donors' samples.

The genes are TRBV9 and TRBJ1-1; D gene uncertain. Trimming removed 3 bases from V and 11 bases from J, with 14 bases in between. Germline V gene sequence: CDR1 SGDLS, CDR2 YYNGEE. The CDR3 consists of 12 residues. CDR3 nucleotides: TGTGCCAGCAGCGCCCGGGATGCGGAGGCTTTCTTT. This gives the protein CASSARDAEAFF.

This clonotype was observed many times. V is TRBV11-2 and J is TRBJ2-7, with D possibly TRBD1 on 5 matching bases. Trimming shortened V by 4 bases and J by 7 bases, and 20 bases separated the two germline ends. Germline CDR1 SGHAT, CDR2 FQNNGV. The CDR3 is 15 residues long. CDR3 sequence (DNA): TGTGCCAGCAGCTGGGGCGGATCTGCCACCCAGGAGCAGTACTTC. Translation: CASSWGGSATQEQYF.

Only a few counts were recorded for this clonotype. V usage is TRBV5-6 and J usage is TRBJ2-1; 10 bases match TRBD2. J was trimmed by 6 bases and V by 1 base; bases with no gene match: 16. In germline, CDR1 is SGHDT, CDR2 YYEEEE. The CDR3 is made up of 19 amino acids. CDR3 nucleotide sequence: TGTGCCAGCAGCTTGCCCCAGACCTGGACTAGCGGAGGGGTCAATGAGCAGTTCTTC. Translating it yields CASSLPQTWTSGGVNEQFF.

Comment on this clonotype: A much more abundant neighbour one base away suggests this may be a read error. This sequence joins TRBV27 and TRBJ1-3, with TRBD1 matching 7 bases. CDR3 length: 18 amino acids. With V trimmed by 3 bases and J by 0 bases, 11 bases remained unmatched. The germline gives CDR1 MNHEY, CDR2 SMNVEV (reference sequence). Here the CDR3 DNA reads TGTGCCAGCAGTTTCGTTTCCGGGACAGTCGACTCTGGAAACACCATATATTTT. Residues: CASSFVSGTVDSGNTIYF.

This clonotype was observed many times. The chain uses TRBV11-2 and TRBJ1-1, with 10 bases that match TRBD1. This CDR3 is built from 18 residues. After removal of 4 bases from V and 0 bases from J, the junction contained 11 bases not matched to a gene. CDR1 SGHAT and CDR2 FQNNGV come from the germline V gene. CDR3 protein: CASSYTGTGAIMNTEAFF. CDR3 DNA sequence: TGTGCCAGCAGCTATACCGGGACAGGGGCGATTATGAACACTGAAGCTTTCTTT.